The TCR beta chain under discussion was sequenced for a study of cytomegalovirus exposure and HLA in healthy donors (dated by TCRdb to 2017 to 2019). A note on the overall study: According to an earlier analysis of a few hundred of the donors, roughly 180 million T cells yielded 120 million or so unique TCR beta sequences and approximately 280 Gb of sequence data. Approximately 300 gigabases of sequencing data and approximately 85 million unique TCR sequences were included in an early release covering 550 to 650 HLA-typed donors. Among the approximately 400 genotyped donors, around 81% belonged to the genetic ancestry cluster associated with self-reported Caucasian donors. The study aimed to test whether cataloging public T cell receptors could reveal signatures of past pathogen exposure. The T cell repertoires of under 750 subjects were profiled by immunosequencing and related to cytomegalovirus serostatus. Along with the approximately 700-subject first cohort, a separate validation cohort of roughly 110 different subjects was used. The study combined high-throughput TCR immunosequencing, statistical association of individual TCRs with disease status, and machine learning to predict cytomegalovirus infection status. In a later analysis, previously published TCR beta repertoires from 500 to 750 donors were re-analyzed and high-resolution HLA genotyping was added so that TCR occurrence patterns could be studied. The later analysis used no new phenotypic data to find candidate immune exposures, relying instead on TCR beta sequences and their occurrence across donors. An earlier analysis of more than 450 of the donors used high-throughput TCR beta sequencing to judge whether each TCR beta V gene segment behaved as functional or pseudogenic. Donor age, sex, ethnicity and CMV serostatus were compiled alongside the repertoire data. Genome-wide SNP genotypes for about three fifths of the roughly 670 donors were used in a later genetic analysis, which treated that subset as a discovery cohort. Every discovery cohort repertoire had been produced on one sequencing platform. HLA typing included class I and class II loci at four-digit resolution. The number of donors typed differed by locus, with roughly 629-640 for A, B, C, DRB1 and DQB1, roughly 520 for DQA1, 600 to 610 for DPA1, and 472 for DPB1. About five DR-DQ haplotypes were handled as single units for association and clustering, since linkage in the cohort was strong. Across 398 genotyped donors of the cohort, an average of about 240,000 unique TCR beta nucleotide sequences per donor were sequenced, and 15% to 20% of those sequences were non-productive.

Libraries were prepared through the immunoSEQ multiplex PCR assay. For the multiplex PCR, a mixture combining 60 forward primers for TCR Vbeta segments and 13 reverse primers for TCR Jbeta segments was used. A multiplex PCR assay on genomic DNA amplified the CDR3 region of rearranged TCR beta genes. The Illumina HiSeq System was used to sequence the amplified TCR beta libraries as 87-base-pair reads. On the study's bioinformatics: Across the 670 or so repertoires, a later analysis counted 80 million or so unique TCR beta chains, some 11 million of which were shared by at least two donors. Raw reads were error-corrected and collapsed into unique sequences by a nearest-neighbor algorithm in which closely related sequences were merged to remove PCR and sequencing errors. CDR3 sequences were aligned to IMGT reference sequences to assign V, D and J gene segments. Each retained sequence needed at least a six-nucleotide match to both a V gene segment and a J gene segment. A rearrangement counted as productive if the CDR3 had no stop codons and remained in frame with V and J, and every other rearrangement counted as non-productive. CDR3 was defined according to IMGT convention as the region running from the second conserved V-encoded cysteine to the conserved J-encoded phenylalanine. The earlier analysis of some 600 of the donors excluded sequences that lacked an unambiguous match to a single V gene segment. An earlier analysis of 450 to 650 of the donors called V segments functional above 56.7% productive rearrangements and segregating when the between-donor standard deviation exceeded 5%. A statistical classification framework was built to diagnose cytomegalovirus status from the catalog of TCR beta chain sequences. A later analysis assigned V and J genes by comparing TCR nucleotide sequences with IMGT/GENE-DB human TR gene sequences. Using the TCRdist pipeline, a later analysis assigned CDR3 sequences along with most-parsimonious VDJ recombination scenarios. In a later analysis, every TCR beta chain was defined by the combination of its CDR3 amino acid sequence and its V-gene family, and reads without a unique V-gene family were dropped. In a later analysis, nearly 600 highly shared, low-generation-probability nucleotide sequences were removed to address suspected cross-contamination and a sequencing artifact. In a later analysis, a clonal expansion index for each public chain was calculated from normalized within-repertoire ranks of inferred template counts. Generation probabilities in a later analysis came from a VDJ recombination model fitted to out-of-frame rearrangements, and those results were checked against IGoR. In a later analysis, hypergeometric tests were used to score TCR-TCR, TCR-HLA and TCR-CMV co-occurrence, with a repertoire-size bias correction applied to TCR pairs. To estimate false discovery rates, a later analysis permuted the HLA or CMV assignments 20 times. In a later analysis, co-occurring TCRs were grouped using DBSCAN, and TCRdist sequence similarity was added for clustering within HLA-allele-positive subsets. Co-occurrence clustering excluded repertoires with fewer than 30,000 or more than 120,000 public chains, plus five with anomalous nucleotide sharing. This is the immuneACCESS table as TCRdb keeps it, with only in-frame sequences that have V and J called. A part of the clones is gone; compared with another copy, unresolved V genes explain less than half, and the rest is unexplained. Clone size and the V and J calls come from that table; the DNA yielded D and trimming. The sample table records 210,000 or so clones; approximately 87% of these occur just once. 1% to 1.5% of the sample belongs to the ten largest clones.

What the study reported, not specific to this receptor: Sequencing depth was assumed to be roughly uniform across donors in the presence/absence analyses, though that assumption may not hold. In a later analysis, the rate of TCR association differed among HLA loci, with DRB1 alleles having the most associated TCRs and HLA-C alleles having the fewest. The classifier was reported to diagnose cytomegalovirus status with high specificity and sensitivity in both the original and validation cohorts. A later genetic analysis reported fewer N-insertions in productive TCRs among donors in an Asian-associated ancestry cluster than the roughly 700-donor mean. When HLA alleles, especially DR and DQ, strongly co-occurred, TCR associations were difficult to assign to individual alleles. While some public TCRs were present in many individuals, most TCR sequences turned up only very rarely across donors. In a later analysis, HLA-associated TCR beta chains showed more clonal expansion and lower generation probabilities than non-associated chains that were equally common. In a later analysis, most CMV-associated TCR beta chains were found to appear HLA-restricted, with HLA associations seemingly driven largely by CMV exposure. In vitro tests confirmed that a few of the cytomegalovirus-associated TCR beta chains recognize cytomegalovirus antigens. The authors suggested that the approach could potentially be generalized to other disease states and immunological phenotypes. Broadly in line with IMGT annotations, most TCR beta V segments showed up in productive rearrangements about 90% or about 30% of the time in an earlier analysis of 587 of the donors. Several of the top co-occurrence clusters appeared to be linked to parvovirus B19, influenza, CMV and Epstein-Barr virus, according to a later analysis. A further reported finding was that TCR beta sequences accurately predicted the HLA-A and HLA-B alleles for most subjects in the first cohort. In a later genetic analysis, a missense DCLRE1C variant was associated with V-gene and J-gene trimming of TCR beta chains, and the association was replicated in an independent cohort. Because some donors lacked HLA typing at each locus, the association tests relied only on the typed subset. A group of highly shared sequence variants was considered likely to be a technical artifact of the sequencing pipeline. Correlated functional status among segregating V segments might be attributable to linkage disequilibrium, but an unknown experimental factor could not be ruled out. The only immune exposure information available for the cohort was CMV serostatus. Specific HLA alleles were associated with 15,000 to 20,000 TCR beta sequences at a false discovery rate of 0.05 in a later analysis. The cohort was sequenced for TCR beta chains only, and without alpha or paired-chain data the features that could be detected were limited. Because counts were too low, about 18 rarely observed V segments, including chromosome 9 orphons, were excluded from the earlier analysis of 587 of the donors. The study gave a list of about 150 TCR beta chains associated with cytomegalovirus.

This clone was observed a few times. Its recognized antigen is unknown. Per-nucleotide qualities are absent, and no much larger clonotype sits a single base away. The cohort comprised fewer than 700 healthy bone marrow donors. All cohort members were sampled while nominally healthy, although unrecorded immune exposures were likely present. CMV serostatus was positive for more than 250 and negative for about 55% of the 666 cohort members, and was not recorded for this donor. Each donor provided a peripheral blood sample, and peripheral blood mononuclear cells were used for TCR beta sequencing. Genomic DNA extraction from the blood cell samples was performed with the Qiagen DNeasy Blood Extraction Kit. Sample: PBMCs. The origin of this receptor is a human donor in good health.

The CDR3 sequence is CASSLSGRRTGELFF. The DNA sequence reads TGTGCCAGCAGTCTATCGGGGAGACGGACCGGGGAGCTGTTTTTT. The rearranged chain carries TRBV14 and TRBJ2-2; the D gene is possibly TRBD2, with 5 bases matching. The V end loses 6 bases and the J end loses 5 bases, and a stretch of 16 bases separates them. From the germline V gene, CDR1 is SGHDN and CDR2 is FVKESK. The CDR3 contains 15 residues, cysteine and phenylalanine counted. Just CDR3 DNA is preserved here, 45 bases in frame from base 1.